The rows below give T cell receptor beta chains drawn from one sample of a study of CD8 T cells in ankylosing spondylitis. A single record per CDR3 protein comes from TCRdb applying MiXCR to the 5' RACE reads. The data hold just over 300,000 distinct CDR3 sequences, with around 21% observed a single time. The sample consisted of blood, either unsorted or a sorted T cell fraction (not recorded which). All receptors derive from a female donor with ankylosing spondylitis or in good health (not recorded which). Both conserved end residues are part of each CDR3. The D gene is left open where the match is weak. Size tells how often a clone was seen (once, few, many) or the class of an expanded clone, and some rows leave it out.

-,TRBV29-1,-,TRBJ2-7,CSVEERSTRSEQYF,TGCAGCGTTGAAGAGAGGTCGACAAGGAGTGAGCAGTACTTC
-,TRBV10-3,few,TRBJ2-3,CAIKLDGSTDTQYF,TGTGCCATCAAGTTAGACGGTAGCACAGATACGCAGTATTTT
TRBD1,TRBV29-1,many,TRBJ2-1,CSLDRGEGVSYNEQFF,TGCAGCCTTGACAGGGGAGAGGGTGTATCCTACAATGAGCAGTTCTTC
-,TRBV29-1,many,TRBJ2-5,CSVALRQGEAQYF,TGCAGCGTTGCCCTTCGGCAGGGGGAGGCCCAGTACTTC
-,TRBV5-4,-,TRBJ2-7,CASSGGYEQYF,TGTGCCAGCAGTGGGGGATACGAGCAGTACTTC
TRBD1,TRBV2,-,TRBJ2-5,CASSHDREETQYF,TGTGCCAGCAGTCACGACAGGGAGGAGACCCAGTACTTC
-,TRBV6-6,-,TRBJ2-1,CASSFDPSYEQFF,TGTGCCAGCAGTTTCGACCCGAGCTATGAGCAGTTCTTC
TRBD1,TRBV5-4,-,TRBJ1-2,CASSWDRLPVYGYTF,TGTGCCAGCAGCTGGGACAGACTACCTGTCTATGGCTACACCTTC
TRBD1,TRBV6-1,few,TRBJ2-3,CASSQTGTGLGDTQYF,TGTGCCAGCAGCCAGACAGGGACCGGTTTAGGAGATACGCAGTATTTT
TRBD2,TRBV20-1,once,TRBJ2-1,CSASAGGSYNEQFF,TGCAGTGCATCAGCGGGAGGCTCCTACAATGAGCAGTTCTTC
-,TRBV7-2,many,TRBJ2-3,CASSLSVSTDTQYF,TGTGCCAGCAGTCTGTCCGTTAGCACAGATACGCAGTATTTT
-,TRBV28,-,TRBJ2-2,CASSGFTGELFF,TGTGCCAGCAGCGGGTTCACCGGGGAGCTGTTTTTT
-,TRBV6-6,-,TRBJ2-2,CASSRLFGGELFF,TGTGCCAGCAGCCGCTTGTTCGGGGGGGAGCTGTTTTTT
TRBD2,TRBV15,few,TRBJ2-7,CATRPSGGDNEQYF,TGTGCCACCAGACCCTCGGGAGGGGACAACGAGCAGTACTTC
-,TRBV28,many,TRBJ2-3,CASSPYKGAGKGADTQYF,TGTGCCAGCAGTCCATATAAGGGGGCGGGAAAAGGCGCAGATACGCAGTATTTT
-,TRBV7-9,few,TRBJ2-7,CASSPSTGWVYEQYF,TGTGCCAGCAGCCCATCGACAGGTTGGGTCTACGAGCAGTACTTC
-,TRBV7-9,-,TRBJ1-1,CASSLLQATEAFF,TGTGCCAGCAGCTTATTACAGGCGACTGAAGCTTTCTTT
-,TRBV7-2,few,TRBJ2-3,CASSPQGSSTDTQYF,TGTGCCAGCAGCCCGCAGGGCTCTAGCACAGATACGCAGTATTTT
TRBD2,TRBV4-3,-,TRBJ2-3,CASSQTAGATQYF,TGCGCCAGCAGCCAAACAGCGGGGGCTACGCAGTATTTT
TRBD2,TRBV3-1,few,TRBJ2-7,CASSRRLAGVSSYEQYF,TGTGCCAGCAGCCGACGACTAGCGGGAGTCTCCTCCTACGAGCAGTACTTC
TRBD2,TRBV6-5,-,TRBJ2-1,CASSYSEGLAGRRVEQFF,TGTGCCAGCTCATACTCTGAGGGGCTAGCGGGAAGAAGGGTCGAGCAGTTCTTC
TRBD2,TRBV29-1,few,TRBJ2-3,CSVTSGGGDTQYF,TGCAGCGTGACTAGCGGAGGAGGGGATACGCAGTATTTT
TRBD2,TRBV4-2,-,TRBJ2-3,CASSQVLAGGTDTQYF,TGTGCCAGCAGCCAAGTCTTAGCGGGAGGCACAGATACGCAGTATTTT